A selection of T cell receptor beta chains follows, all from one sample in a study of graft-versus-host responses after intestinal transplantation. These receptors lack a known antigen. This table comes from immunoSEQ multiplex PCR, and its TCRdb copy is limited to in-frame clones, with some not included. The profile shows 60,000 to 90,000 clones, roughly 91% of them singletons. Sequences were derived from unstimulated CD8+ T cells sorted from spleen or lymph node cells, sampled before intestinal transplant. The receptors derive from a human donor who received an intestinal transplant. CDR3s include the opening cysteine and the closing phenylalanine or tryptophan. A D gene is named only where the DNA matches it firmly. The size entry is marked missing in some rows and otherwise reads once, few, many or a size class.

>TRBJ1-2|-|TRBV15|TRBD1
TGTGCCACTTGGGGGCTACAGGGGGACCATAACTATGGCTACACCTTC
CATWGLQGDHNYGYTF
>TRBJ1-5|once|TRBV5-6|-
TGTGCCAGCAGCGAGCGCTGGAGCAATCAGCCCCAGCATTTT
CASSERWSNQPQHF
>TRBJ2-7|-|TRBV6-5|TRBD1
TGTGCCAGCAGTACGGACAGGGGGCCTTACGAGCAGTACTTC
CASSTDRGPYEQYF
>TRBJ2-1|-|TRBV29-1|-
TGCAGCGTTGAAAAACGAAGCCTACTAAATGAGCAGTTCTTC
CSVEKRSLLNEQFF
>TRBJ1-4|-|TRBV29-1|-
TGCAGCATTCGGGGGGGCCCGAATGAAAAACTGTTTTTT
CSIRGGPNEKLFF
>TRBJ1-1|few|TRBV4-1|-
TGCGCCAGCAGCCTATATGGGGGGGAGAACACTGAAGCTTTCTTT
CASSLYGGENTEAFF
>TRBJ1-4|-|TRBV4-1|-
TGCGCCAGCAGCCAAGGGATAGGGGGAACAACTAATGAAAAACTGTTTTTT
CASSQGIGGTTNEKLFF
>TRBJ2-7|-|TRBV13|-
TGTGCCAGCAGCCCAGGGGTGTCCTACGAGCAGTACTTC
CASSPGVSYEQYF
>TRBJ1-2|-|TRBV21-1|-
TGTGCCAGCGGCATCGAAGGACAGAGTAACTATGGCTACACCTTC
CASGIEGQSNYGYTF
>TRBJ1-1|-|TRBV5-5|-
TGTGCCAGCAACCCACATGGGGCGAACACTGAAGCTTTCTTT
CASNPHGANTEAFF
>TRBJ2-4|-|TRBV5-4|-
TGTGCCAGCAGCTTGTGGGACACAAACATTCAGTACTTC
CASSLWDTNIQYF
>TRBJ1-5|-|TRBV10-2|-
TGCGCCAGCAGTCCGGGGGGCGGTCAGCCCCAGCATTTT
CASSPGGGQPQHF
>TRBJ2-2|-|TRBV7-9|-
TGTGCCAGCAGCTTAAGGTCGGAGATCGACTATCTTGGCACCGGGGAGCTGTTTTTT
CASSLRSEIDYLGTGELFF
>TRBJ1-2|-|TRBV27|TRBD1
TGTGCCAGCAGTTTATCGGGGACAGGGGCGGGCTATGGCTACACCTTC
CASSLSGTGAGYGYTF
>TRBJ1-2|once|TRBV19|-
TGTGCCAGTACGACGACAGAATTATATGGCTACACCTTC
CASTTTELYGYTF
>TRBJ2-6|-|TRBV13|-
TGTGCCAGCAGCTCCCCGATAATGAGCTCTGGGGCCAACGTCCTGACTTTC
CASSSPIMSSGANVLTF
>TRBJ1-5|-|TRBV27|TRBD1
TGTGCCAGCAGTTTTAGGGGGACAGCCCTTAGCAATCAGCCCCAGCATTTT
CASSFRGTALSNQPQHF
>TRBJ1-2|-|TRBV2|TRBD1
TGTGCCAGCAGCGACCCAGGGCAGGGGGCTGGCTACACCTTC
CASSDPGQGAGYTF
>TRBJ2-7|-|TRBV5-6|-
TGTGCCAGCAGCTTGGCAGGGGACACCTACGAGCAGTACTTC
CASSLAGDTYEQYF
>TRBJ1-1|once|TRBV13|TRBD1
TGTGCCAGCAGCTTAGGGGACAGGGGGCCCACTGAAGCTTTCTTT
CASSLGDRGPTEAFF
>TRBJ2-2|-|TRBV27|TRBD2
TGTGCCAGCAGCCCCGGGACTACCTACACCGGGGAGCTGTTTTTT
CASSPGTTYTGELFF
>TRBJ2-7|-|TRBV29-1|TRBD2
TGCAGCGTGGAAACTCGGGAGGCCTACGAGCAGTACTTC
CSVETREAYEQYF
>TRBJ2-7|-|TRBV13|TRBD2
TGTGCCAGCAGCTTAGTAACCCTAGCGGGGGGGTACGAGCAGTACTTC
CASSLVTLAGGYEQYF
>TRBJ2-3|-|TRBV29-1|TRBD1
TGCAGCGTTGAATCAGGGGGCGACGCAGATACGCAGTATTTT
CSVESGGDADTQYF